The 21 T cell receptor beta chains in this list originate from one sample, sequenced in a study of T-cell memory formation after mild COVID-19. TCRdb reprocessed the 5' RACE reads via MiXCR and lists one record per CDR3 protein. The table records hundreds of thousands of distinct CDR3 sequences, more than 15% of them present only once. The source material was PBMCs or a T cell subset sorted from them (not recorded which). The receptors shown here come from a man aged 18 to 29 who had mild COVID-19 (a few samples of this study predate the infection). Cell type and time point are not known.

The genes are TRBV4-3 and TRBJ2-6, with 7 bases that match TRBD1. The CDR3 sequence is 19 residues long. After removal of 0 bases from V and 0 bases from J, the junction contained 8 bases not matched to a gene. Germline V gene sequence: CDR1 LGHNA, CDR2 YSLEER. CDR3 sequence reads: CASSQDRYRGYSGANVLTF. Here the CDR3 DNA reads TGCGCCAGCAGCCAAGATAGATACAGGGGTTACTCTGGGGCCAACGTCCTGACTTTC.

The DNA of the CDR3 is TGCGCCAGCAGCCAAGTCTGGGCTGTCTCAGATACGCAGTATTTT. It codes for CASSQVWAVSDTQYF. V usage is TRBV4-3 and J usage is TRBJ2-3; D unresolved. The ends were cut back, 1 base at V and 4 bases at J, with 12 bases in the middle. Germline CDR1 LGHNA, CDR2 YSLEER. This CDR3 is 15 amino acids long.

Only a few counts were recorded for this clonotype. The chain recombines TRBV12-3 or TRBV12-4 with TRBJ1-5; TRBD1 is a possible D gene (5 bases). Trimming stripped 6 bases from V and 7 bases from J, with 10 bases between. The CDR3 totals 12 residues. CDR3 region: CASSHRIQPQHF. CDR3 sequence (DNA): TGTGCCAGCAGCCACAGGATACAGCCCCAGCATTTT.

The table lists this clonotype with a few counts. The genes are TRBV18 and TRBJ2-6, with D tentatively TRBD1 (6 bases). Trimming cost V 1 base and J 4 bases, with 11 bases left between them. The germline V gene encodes CDR1 KGHSH and CDR2 LQKENI. This CDR3 comprises 16 residues. The CDR3 sequence: CASSPRAGTGANVLTF. In DNA, the CDR3 is TGTGCCAGCTCACCACGTGCAGGGACAGGGGCCAACGTCCTGACTTTC.

This clonotype was recorded a few times. The chain couples TRBV11-2 to TRBJ1-5; D is ambiguous. V was trimmed by 10 bases and J by 4 bases, leaving 11 bases between them. The V gene's germline CDR1 is SGHAT and CDR2 FQNNGV. There are 12 residues in the CDR3. Here the CDR3 DNA reads TGTGCCAAGGGCCTCTGGAATCAGCCCCAGCATTTT. It translates to CAKGLWNQPQHF.

The chain combines TRBV4-2 with TRBJ1-1; 7 bases match TRBD1. There are 16 residues in the CDR3. CDR1 is LGHNA and CDR2 is YNFKEQ in the germline V gene. V dropped 4 bases and J dropped 9; count of bases not matched to a gene: 17. The CDR3 protein is CASSPQGDREIRQAFF. In nucleotides, the CDR3 is TGTGCCAGCAGCCCCCAGGGGGACCGGGAGATCCGTCAAGCTTTCTTT.

This clonotype has a count of ten or more. The gene calls are TRBV9 and TRBJ2-1, with 14 positions matching TRBD2. V dropped 6 bases and J dropped 10; count of bases not matched to a gene: 6. Germline V CDR1 and CDR2: SGDLS, YYNGEE. The CDR3 totals 14 residues. Here the CDR3 DNA reads TGTGCCAGCACCGGGACTAGCGGGGGTAGGGAGCAGTTCTTC. It yields the protein CASTGTSGGREQFF.

This clonotype was recorded a few times. The V and J genes are TRBV27 and TRBJ1-5; D remains unclear. The CDR3 runs to 12 residues. V shed 3 bases and J shed 3 bases, with 3 bases lying between them. CDR1 is MNHEY, CDR2 SMNVEV, per germline (reference sequence). The CDR3 reads CASSFHNQPQHF. The CDR3 DNA sequence: TGTGCCAGCAGTTTTCACAATCAGCCCCAGCATTTT.

The V and J genes are TRBV5-1 and TRBJ2-7, with D perhaps being TRBD1 or TRBD2 (5 bases each). There are 15 residues in the CDR3. V was shortened by 0 bases and J by 3 bases, with 13 bases between the two germline ends. Germline V gene lookup returns CDR1 SGHRS and CDR2 YFSETQ. As DNA, the CDR3 is TGCGCCAGCAGCTTGGTTTGGGGGAACGGCTACGAGCAGTACTTC. The encoded protein is CASSLVWGNGYEQYF.

This clonotype was counted ten times or more. The V and J genes are TRBV5-1 and TRBJ1-2; no definite D call. Germline V lookup: CDR1 SGHRS, CDR2 YFSETQ. This CDR3 spans 15 amino acids. V lost 7 bases and J lost 4, with 20 bases in between. CDR3: CASHREAGSFYGYTF. The CDR3, as DNA: TGCGCCAGCCACAGAGAAGCCGGGTCCTTCTATGGCTACACCTTC. The full variable domain, in which reference TRBV5-1 and TRBJ1-2 provide the parts outside the CDR3, is KAGVTQTPRYLIKTRGQQVTLSCSPISGHRSVSWYQQTPGQGLQFLFEYFSETQRNKGNFPGRFSGRQFSNSRSEMNVSTLELGDSALYLCASHREAGSFYGYTFGSGTRLTVV.

J is TRBJ1-2 and V is TRBV6-5; no reliable D call. The CDR3 has 13 amino acids. Trimming shortened V by 2 bases and J by 3 bases, and 7 bases separated the two germline ends. CDR1 is MNHEY and CDR2 is SVGAGI in the germline V gene. CDR3 amino acids: CASSYNTYYGYTF. Written as DNA, the CDR3 is TGTGCCAGCAGTTACAACACCTACTATGGCTACACCTTC.

The J gene is TRBJ1-6, the V gene TRBV7-3; 7 nucleotides line up with TRBD1. Germline CDR1 is SGHTA and CDR2 is FQGTGA. J lost 7 bases, V lost 5 bases, and 2 bases had no gene match. The CDR3 totals 13 residues. The CDR3 region has the DNA TGTGCCAGCAGCCCGGGACAGAATTCACCCCTCCACTTT. This sequence encodes CASSPGQNSPLHF.

This chain joins TRBV12-3 or TRBV12-4 and TRBJ2-7, with D possibly being TRBD2 (6 bases). The CDR3 spans 12 residues. Trimming took 4 bases from V and 6 from J, leaving 10 bases between them. CDR3 DNA: TGTGCCAGCAGTTGGGACTCTTCCGAGCAGTACTTC. Translated, it gives CASSWDSSEQYF.

The chain carries TRBV12-3 or TRBV12-4 and TRBJ2-1, with 12 positions matching TRBD2. The CDR3 runs to 15 residues. V was pared by 6 bases and J by 7 bases, with 7 bases of the junction left unmatched. The CDR3 reads CASSPPSGGVNEQFF. CDR3 in DNA: TGTGCCAGCAGCCCCCCTAGCGGGGGGGTTAATGAGCAGTTCTTC.

The chain carries TRBV5-1 and TRBJ2-2, with D hard to call. The CDR3 covers 15 residues. V was clipped by 2 bases and J by 4 bases, with 12 bases between them. Germline V gene data show CDR1 as SGHRS and CDR2 as YFSETQ. The chain's CDR3 is CASSFGESLTGELFF. As DNA, the CDR3 is TGCGCCAGCAGCTTTGGGGAATCCCTCACCGGGGAGCTGTTTTTT.

This clonotype has a count of ten or more. CDR3: CASSLYSANTEAFF. The CDR3 region has the DNA TGCGCCAGCAGCTTGTACTCAGCCAACACTGAAGCTTTCTTT. V usage is TRBV5-1 and J usage is TRBJ1-1, with no clear D. V was shortened by 1 base and J by 2 bases, with 9 bases between the two germline ends. This CDR3 is 14 amino acids long. Germline CDR1 SGHRS, CDR2 YFSETQ.

This clonotype was seen many times. The chain uses TRBV20-1 and TRBJ1-1, with D uncertain. V was pared by 6 bases and J by 3 bases, with 8 bases between. The CDR3 spans 11 residues. From germline, CDR1 is DFQATT and CDR2 SNEGSKA (reference sequence). The CDR3 loop is CSAKGDTEAFF. The CDR3 DNA reads as TGCAGTGCGAAAGGAGACACTGAAGCTTTCTTT.

This clonotype was detected only a few times. The chain carries TRBV5-1 and TRBJ2-2; possible D gene TRBD2, 5 bases. This CDR3 has 14 residues. V gave up 5 bases and J gave up 2 bases, with 10 bases separating them. Germline V gene lookup returns CDR1 SGHRS and CDR2 YFSETQ. The CDR3: CASRPDSNTGELFF. The CDR3 region has the DNA TGCGCCAGCAGGCCGGACTCTAACACCGGGGAGCTGTTTTTT. Drawing the rest from reference TRBV5-1 and TRBJ2-2, the complete variable domain is KAGVTQTPRYLIKTRGQQVTLSCSPISGHRSVSWYQQTPGQGLQFLFEYFSETQRNKGNFPGRFSGRQFSNSRSEMNVSTLELGDSALYLCASRPDSNTGELFFGEGSRLTVL.

The rearrangement joins TRBV6-2 or TRBV6-3 to TRBJ1-5; 7 bases map to TRBD1. Germline CDR1 and CDR2: MNHEY and SVGEGT. Trimming at V came to 6 bases and at J to 0 bases, leaving 5 bases not matched to a gene. The CDR3 is 15 residues long. The CDR3 loop reads CASRKGQVSNQPQHF. The CDR3 DNA reads TGTGCCAGCAGAAAAGGACAGGTTAGCAATCAGCCCCAGCATTTT.

The chain joins TRBV6-2 or TRBV6-3 to TRBJ1-1; D gene ambiguous. From germline, CDR1 is MNHEY and CDR2 SVGEGT. The CDR3 loop spans 13 amino acids. V gave up 4 bases and J gave up 4 bases, with 10 bases separating them. The CDR3 region has the DNA TGTGCCAGCAGTTCAGGCCGGTTCACTGAAGCTTTCTTT. Amino acids: CASSSGRFTEAFF.

This clonotype was counted a few times. This chain joins TRBV4-1 and TRBJ2-1, with D unresolved. V was pared by 1 base and J by 7 bases, with 8 bases between. CDR1 and CDR2 from the germline V gene are MGHRA and YSYEKL. This CDR3 is 13 amino acids long. This chain's CDR3 is CASSQGSGNEQFF. CDR3 bases: TGCGCCAGCAGCCAAGGTTCGGGTAATGAGCAGTTCTTC.